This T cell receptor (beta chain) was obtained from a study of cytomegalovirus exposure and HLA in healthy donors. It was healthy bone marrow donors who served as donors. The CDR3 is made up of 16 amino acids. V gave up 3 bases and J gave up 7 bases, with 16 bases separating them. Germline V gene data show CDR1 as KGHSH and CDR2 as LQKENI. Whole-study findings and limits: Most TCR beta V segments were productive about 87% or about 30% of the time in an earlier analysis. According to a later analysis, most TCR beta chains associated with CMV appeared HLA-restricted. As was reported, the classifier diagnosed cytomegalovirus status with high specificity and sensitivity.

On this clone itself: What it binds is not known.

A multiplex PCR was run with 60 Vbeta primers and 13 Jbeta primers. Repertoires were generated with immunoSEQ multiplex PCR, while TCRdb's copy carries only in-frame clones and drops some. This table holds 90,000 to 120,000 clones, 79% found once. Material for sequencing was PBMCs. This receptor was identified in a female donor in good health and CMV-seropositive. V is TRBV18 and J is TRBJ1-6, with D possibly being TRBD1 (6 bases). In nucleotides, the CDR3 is TGTGCCAGCTCACCCCAGGGACTAGGGGGAAATTCACCCCTCCACTTT. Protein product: CASSPQGLGGNSPLHF.